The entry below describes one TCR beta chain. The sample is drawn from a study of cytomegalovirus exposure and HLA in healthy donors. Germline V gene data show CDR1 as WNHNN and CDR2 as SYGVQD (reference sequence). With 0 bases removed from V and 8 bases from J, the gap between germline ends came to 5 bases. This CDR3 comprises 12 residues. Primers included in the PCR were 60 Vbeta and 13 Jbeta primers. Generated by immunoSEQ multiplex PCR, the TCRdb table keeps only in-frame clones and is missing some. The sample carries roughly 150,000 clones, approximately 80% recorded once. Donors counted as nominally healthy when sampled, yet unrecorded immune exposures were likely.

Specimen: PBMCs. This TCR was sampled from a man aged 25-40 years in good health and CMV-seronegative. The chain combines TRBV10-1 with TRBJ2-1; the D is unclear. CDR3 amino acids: CASSESLDEQFF. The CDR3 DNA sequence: TGCGCCAGCAGTGAGTCGTTAGATGAGCAGTTCTTC.